The present T cell receptor (beta chain) was sequenced within a study of cytomegalovirus exposure and HLA in healthy donors. Whole-study results and caveats: Accurate prediction of most subjects' HLA-A and HLA-B alleles from TCR beta sequences was reported.

The PCR used 60 Vbeta and 13 Jbeta primers. Profiled with immunoSEQ multiplex PCR; TCRdb holds only in-frame clones, not every one. The sample shows roughly 190,000 clones, 77% of them seen only once. CDR3 size: 15 residues. Losses at the gene ends were 5 bases for V and 4 bases for J; bases not matched to a gene: 5. The germline CDR1 and CDR2 sequences are MDHEN and SYDVKM. Comment on this clone: The antigen remains unidentified.

Sequenced input: PBMCs. The chain recombines TRBV28 with TRBJ1-4; 9 nucleotides align to TRBD1. The source is a female donor in good health and CMV-seronegative. CDR3 amino acids: CASSRGQGINEKLFF. CDR3 DNA sequence: TGTGCCAGCAGTCGCGGACAGGGGATTAATGAAAAACTGTTTTTT.